These 20 T cell receptor beta chains were all obtained from the same sample, sequenced in a study of tumor-infiltrating lymphocytes in primary liver carcinoma. With around 490 ng total RNA as template and a constant-region primer, TCR beta cDNA was made. Generation of the TCR beta libraries relied on three nested multiplex PCR rounds using slightly modified ARM-PCR. For 10 cycles apiece, the opening two PCR rounds ran with TRBV1-TRBV30 forward primers and a C-beta reverse primer. TCRdb re-called the multiplex PCR reads through MiXCR, storing one row per CDR3 protein. In the table there are 310,000 or so distinct CDR3 sequences, around 50% of which are singletons. It was unsorted whole blood that yielded blood RNA, and germline DNA was also extracted. The source material was peripheral blood. Source of these receptors: a woman in her twenties or thirties with primary liver carcinoma and hepatitis B virus infection.

On this clonotype itself: This may come from a read error, since a much larger clone is one base off. The V and J genes are TRBV29-1 and TRBJ2-7, with 7 bases that match TRBD1. In germline, CDR1 is SQVTM, CDR2 ANQGSEA. Trimming at V came to 3 bases and at J to 3 bases, leaving 2 bases not matched to a gene. This CDR3 region has 12 residues. This CDR3 reads CSVDDRDYEQYF. The DNA for the CDR3 is TGCAGCGTTGATGACAGGGACTACGAGCAGTACTTC.

This sequence joins TRBV4-1 and TRBJ2-7, with 7 bases lining up with TRBD1. V lost 7 bases, J lost 2 bases, and 5 bases stayed unmatched. Germline values: CDR1 MGHRA, CDR2 YSYEKL. The CDR3 spans 13 residues. CDR3 nucleotide sequence: TGCGCCAGCAACCACACAGGGGCCTACGAGCAGTACTTC. Translated, it gives CASNHTGAYEQYF.

This clonotype has just a few counts. V usage is TRBV10-3 and J usage is TRBJ2-1, with 7 bases that match TRBD2. This CDR3 is 16 amino acids long. The germline CDR1 and CDR2 sequences are ENHRY and SYGVKD. The V and J ends lost 10 bases and 8 bases, in that order; junction bases with no gene match: 20. In DNA form, the CDR3 reads TGTGCCACCACAGCCGCGGCGGGAGAAAGGGCGGATGAGCAGTTCTTC. Its protein product is CATTAAAGERADEQFF.

As regards this clonotype: The germline gene is not matched at one end of the junction; a read error may be the cause. V and J are TRBV24-1 and TRBJ2-1, with D perhaps TRBD2 (5 bases). Per the germline V gene, CDR1 is KGHDR and CDR2 is SFDVKD. The CDR3 runs 16 residues. The CDR3 DNA sequence: TGTACCACCAGTGATCTCGGGGTCACCTCCTACAATGAGCAGTCCTTC. Protein sequence: CTTSDLGVTSYNEQSF.

Comment on this clonotype: A much bigger clone sits one base away, suggesting this may be a read error. The V call is TRBV4-3, the J call TRBJ2-3; 7 bases are a match to TRBD2. With V trimmed by 4 bases and J by 8 bases, 12 bases remained unmatched. The CDR3 sequence is 15 residues long. Germline values: CDR1 LGHNA, CDR2 YSLEER. CDR3 protein: CASSPGTNGSFTQYF. CDR3 DNA: TGCGCCAGCAGCCCGGGGACTAACGGGAGTTTTACGCAGTATTTT.

The table lists this clonotype with a few counts. The chain couples TRBV12-3 or TRBV12-4 to TRBJ2-2; 7 bases line up with TRBD2. This CDR3 spans 17 amino acids. V shed 4 bases and J 1 base; nucleotides not matched to a gene: 9. The CDR3 DNA reads as TGTGCCAGCAGTTCCACCTTAGCGGGCCTGAACACCGGGGAGCTGTTTTTT. This sequence encodes CASSSTLAGLNTGELFF.

Worth noting for this clonotype: This may stem from a read error, because a much larger clone lies one nucleotide away. V gene TRBV4-2 combines with J gene TRBJ2-7; TRBD2 aligns across 7 bases. CDR3 length equals 14 residues. V lost 3 bases, J lost 7 bases, and 9 bases stayed unmatched. From germline, CDR1 is LGHNA and CDR2 YNFKEQ. The CDR3 nucleotides read TGTGCCAGCAGCCATGGCGGGAGCCTCGATGAGCAGTACTTC. It yields the protein CASSHGGSLDEQYF.

Worth noting for this clonotype: Lacking the conserved final phenylalanine or tryptophan, this CDR3 likely reflects a read error. The chain links TRBV14 to TRBJ1-2; TRBD1 might be the D (6 bases). The CDR3 is made up of 12 amino acids. The V and J ends lost 8 bases and 10 bases respectively, with 17 bases between them. CDR1 and CDR2 (germline): SGHDN, FVKESK. The CDR3, as DNA: TGTGCCAGCGGGGGGGGGCCAGCCTCCTACACCTTG. This encodes CASGGGPASYTL.

In regard to this clonotype: Its ends do not fully match the called genes, so a read error is possible. The J gene is TRBJ1-5, the V gene TRBV6-1, with D unclear. CDR1 and CDR2 from the germline V gene are MNHNS and SASEGT. This CDR3 has 14 amino acids. CDR3 bases: TGTGCCAGCAGTGACCTAATAGCGAATCAGCTCCAGCATTTT. It encodes CASSDLIANQLQHF.

This clonotype came up a few times. It may be a read error: a sequence one base away is much more abundant. CDR3 bases: TGTGCCAGCAGCGGGAGGATGGGGGCCAGGCCTTACGAGCAGTACTTC. Residues: CASSGRMGARPYEQYF. The V gene is TRBV11-2, the J gene TRBJ2-7; possibly TRBD1 or TRBD2 for D (6 bases each). The CDR3 is 16 amino acids. V was clipped by 5 bases and J by 4 bases, with 21 bases between them. Per germline, CDR1 SGHAT and CDR2 FQNNGV.

On this clonotype itself: A single base separates this from a much larger clone, so it may be a read error. The chain has TRBV6-5 and TRBJ2-7; D unresolved. This CDR3 has 14 residues. Germline V gene lookup returns CDR1 MNHEY and CDR2 SVGAGI. Trimming pared 10 bases from V and 2 bases from J, leaving 18 bases between. The CDR3 sequence: CATISRNNPYEQYF. The CDR3 region has the DNA TGTGCCACCATATCAAGGAACAATCCCTACGAGCAGTACTTC.

The J gene is TRBJ2-7, the V gene TRBV7-9; D might be TRBD1 or TRBD2, each matching 5 bases. There are 15 residues in the CDR3. V lost 3 bases, J lost 7 bases, and 19 bases lay in between. Germline V gene sequence: CDR1 SEHNR, CDR2 FQNEAQ (reference sequence). CDR3 DNA: TGTGCCAGCAGCTTTTCAGGACGGGGCCTCCGGGAGCAGTACTTC. Amino acids: CASSFSGRGLREQYF.

This clonotype appeared a few times. CDR3 region: CASSVRWDTGELFF. The CDR3 nucleotides read TGTGCCAGCAGTGTAAGGTGGGACACCGGGGAGCTGTTTTTT. The chain links TRBV6-1 to TRBJ2-2; D remains unclear. V lost 4 bases and J 3 bases, leaving 9 bases between the germline ends. The CDR3 covers 14 residues. Germline CDR1 is MNHNS and CDR2 is SASEGT.

This clonotype appeared once. This chain uses TRBV5-6 with TRBJ2-1; 9 bases are a match to TRBD2. Germline CDR1 is SGHDT and CDR2 is YYEEEE. The V and J ends lost 0 bases and 7 bases, in that order; junction bases with no gene match: 8. The CDR3 is made up of 16 amino acids. As DNA, the CDR3 is TGTGCCAGCAGCTTGGGTAGCGGGAGAGGAGGGAATGAGCAGTTCTTC. This codes for CASSLGSGRGGNEQFF.

This clonotype is a singleton in its sample. This CDR3 is missing its conserved last phenylalanine or tryptophan, likely due to a read error. This rearrangement joins TRBV6-5 to TRBJ2-1; D is unresolved. The V gene lost 5 bases and the J gene lost 7 bases, with 12 bases spanning the gap. From germline, CDR1 is MNHEY and CDR2 SVGAGI. The CDR3 is made up of 13 amino acids. CDR3 nucleotides: TGTGCCAGCAGTGAAGCTTCCTCTAATGAGCAGTTCTGC. Amino acids: CASSEASSNEQFC.

Remarks on this clonotype: A clone one base away is much larger, so this may be a read error. The gene calls are TRBV4-1 and TRBJ2-7, with D possibly being TRBD2 (5 bases). The germline gives CDR1 MGHRA, CDR2 YSYEKL. The length of the CDR3 is 15 residues. CDR3 residues: CASSQLLDPSYELYF. The CDR3 DNA reads TGCGCCAGCAGCCAGCTACTAGACCCTTCCTACGAGCTGTACTTC.

Concerning this clonotype itself: A read error may account for a junction end that differs from germline. The chain uses TRBV12-3 or TRBV12-4 and TRBJ2-2, with D tentatively TRBD1 (5 bases). CDR3 size: 14 residues. DNA for the CDR3: TGTGCCAGCAGTCTTGGGGCACGGACCGAGGAGCTGTTTTTT. It yields the protein CASSLGARTEELFF.

A remark on this clonotype: The junction departs from germline at one end; a sequencing error may be responsible. CDR3 amino acids: CVSSQGQFCEQYF. DNA for the CDR3: TGTGTCAGCAGCCAAGGACAATTCTGCGAGCAGTACTTC. The chain has TRBV11-2 and TRBJ2-7, with D perhaps matching TRBD1 (5 bases). Germline-derived CDR1 and CDR2 are SGHAT and FQNNGV. This CDR3 region has 13 residues.

Notes on this clonotype: The germline gene is not matched at one end of the junction; a read error may be the cause. This sequence joins TRBV11-2 and TRBJ2-1; no reliable D call. Germline assignment: CDR1 SGHAT and CDR2 FQNNGV. This CDR3 has 15 residues. In DNA, the CDR3 is TGTGACAGCAGTAGGAAAAGGAGCTCCTACAATGAGCAGTTCTTC. The encoded protein is CDSSRKRSSYNEQFF.

The chain recombines TRBV6-5 with TRBJ1-2, with D possibly matching TRBD1 (5 bases). This CDR3 is 15 amino acids long. Trimming cost V 2 bases and J 4 bases, with 14 bases left between them. Germline V lookup: CDR1 MNHEY, CDR2 SVGAGI. The CDR3 is CASSYTGGNLYGYTF. Here the CDR3 DNA reads TGTGCCAGCAGTTACACGGGGGGAAACCTCTATGGCTACACCTTC.